This passage covers 12 T cell receptor beta chains from one sample sequenced in a study of blood T cell repertoires in COVID-19. The table came from immunoSEQ multiplex PCR; TCRdb's copy has only in-frame clones and leaves some out. The sample gives over 200,000 clones, 88% of which show up once; over 4% is in the top ten. Sequencing was carried out using peripheral blood. These receptors all stem from a man aged 55 to 70 who had recovered from COVID-19.

V is TRBV19 and J is TRBJ1-1; the D gene is possibly TRBD1 (5 bases). The CDR3 loop spans 13 amino acids. Germline V gene sequence: CDR1 LNHDA, CDR2 SQIVND (reference sequence). Between the trimmed V and J ends, which lost 3 bases and 5 bases, there was a span of 10 bases. The CDR3 DNA sequence: TGTGCCAGTAGTATTATCCGGGGGACTGAAGCTTTCTTT. Protein sequence: CASSIIRGTEAFF.

This chain connects TRBV14 to TRBJ2-3; no firm D call. Germline lookup yields CDR1 SGHDN and CDR2 FVKESK. The CDR3 has 12 amino acids. The V and J ends lost 1 base and 10 bases respectively, with 9 bases between them. CDR3 residues: CASSQVSGAQYF. The CDR3 region has the DNA TGTGCCAGCAGCCAAGTCTCCGGTGCGCAGTATTTT.

V is TRBV2 and J is TRBJ1-1, with D hard to call. CDR1 SNHLY and CDR2 FYNNEI come from the germline V gene. The CDR3 loop spans 14 amino acids. V dropped 2 bases and J dropped 2 bases, with 9 bases sitting between them. The CDR3 reads CASSELSFNTEAFF. As DNA, the CDR3 is TGTGCCAGCAGTGAATTGTCCTTCAACACTGAAGCTTTCTTT. The complete variable domain, with remaining parts taken from reference TRBV2 and TRBJ1-1, reads EPEVTQTPSHQVTQMGQEVILRCVPISNHLYFYWYRQILGQKVEFLVSFYNNEISEKSEIFDDQFSVERPDGSNFTLKIRSTKLEDSAMYFCASSELSFNTEAFFGQGTRLTVV.

V is TRBV10-2 and J is TRBJ2-7; D not resolved. Deletions cut 2 bases from V and 0 bases from J, with 8 bases between. The germline gives CDR1 WSHSY, CDR2 SAAADI. CDR3 length: 14 residues. Here the CDR3 DNA reads TGCGCCAGCAGTGAGAGTGGCTTCTCCTACGAGCAGTACTTC. Protein: CASSESGFSYEQYF.

This CDR3 is CASKYLGGGQGNTGELFF. CDR3 sequence (DNA): TGTGCCAGTAAATACCTGGGGGGAGGACAGGGGAACACCGGGGAGCTGTTTTTT. V gene TRBV19 combines with J gene TRBJ2-2; TRBD1 aligns across 8 bases. CDR3 length: 18 amino acids. J was trimmed by 1 base and V by 7 bases; bases with no gene match: 14. Germline CDR1 LNHDA, CDR2 SQIVND (reference sequence). The full variable domain, rest sourced from reference TRBV19 and TRBJ2-2, is DGGITQSPKYLFRKEGQNVTLSCEQNLNHDAMYWYRQDPGQGLRLIYYSQIVNDFQKGDIAEGYSVSREKKESFPLTVTSAQKNPTAFYLCASKYLGGGQGNTGELFFGEGSRLTVL.

This CDR3 is CASSPGQGFSYEQYF. Written as DNA, the CDR3 is TGTGCCAGCAGCCCAGGACAGGGGTTCTCCTACGAGCAGTACTTC. The J gene is TRBJ2-7, the V gene TRBV7-6, with 9 bases fitting TRBD1. Germline V gene data show CDR1 as SGHVS and CDR2 as FNYEAQ. CDR3 size: 15 residues. After removal of 5 bases from V and 0 bases from J, the junction contained 5 bases not matched to a gene.

CDR3 residues: CASSAPGQKQFF. The CDR3 nucleotides are TGTGCCAGCAGCGCCCCTGGACAGAAGCAGTTCTTC. This chain links TRBV9 with TRBJ2-1, with D perhaps matching TRBD1 (6 bases). Germline V CDR1 and CDR2: SGDLS, YYNGEE. The germline V and J ends were trimmed by 3 bases and 11 bases, with 12 bases remaining between them. CDR3 length: 12 amino acids.

The table lists this clone with a few counts. The chain couples TRBV9 to TRBJ1-6; D remains unclear. The CDR3 extends over 13 amino acids. Germline CDR1 and CDR2: SGDLS and YYNGEE. Trimming shortened V by 0 bases and J by 10 bases, and 8 bases separated the two germline ends. The CDR3 loop reads CASSVAEKSPLHF. CDR3 nucleotides: TGTGCCAGCAGCGTAGCTGAGAAGTCACCCCTCCACTTT.

This chain uses TRBV18 with TRBJ1-1; a possible D gene is TRBD1 (6 bases). The germline V gene encodes CDR1 KGHSH and CDR2 LQKENI. V lost 4 bases to trimming and J lost 0 bases, with 15 bases between them. The CDR3 runs to 16 residues. CDR3 bases: TGTGCCAGCTCACGGACAGTAGACAGTCTGAACACTGAAGCTTTCTTT. This translates into CASSRTVDSLNTEAFF. Based on the CDR3 plus reference TRBV18 and TRBJ1-1, the full variable domain is NAGVMQNPRHLVRRRGQEARLRCSPMKGHSHVYWYRQLPEEGLKFMVYLQKENIIDESGMPKERFSAEFPKEGPSILRIQQVVRGDSAAYFCASSRTVDSLNTEAFFGQGTRLTVV.

The rearrangement joins TRBV7-9 to TRBJ2-3; D uncertain. V was trimmed by 5 bases and J by 6 bases, leaving 6 bases between them. In germline, CDR1 is SEHNR, CDR2 FQNEAQ (reference sequence). This CDR3 contains 11 residues. In DNA form, the CDR3 reads TGTGCCAGCAGCCCCATGGATACGCAGTATTTT. Amino acids: CASSPMDTQYF.

The chain links TRBV10-3 to TRBJ2-3; 9 bases align to TRBD1. Germline values: CDR1 ENHRY, CDR2 SYGVKD. The V gene end was trimmed by 3 bases and the J gene end by 4 bases; junction bases not matched to a gene: 5. This CDR3 comprises 15 residues. The CDR3 DNA reads TGTGCCATCAGTGAAGGGGGACAGGGCTCAGATACGCAGTATTTT. Its protein is CAISEGGQGSDTQYF.

The chain has TRBV2 and TRBJ1-5; D remains unclear. This CDR3 has 14 residues. Trimming removed 6 bases from V and 0 bases from J, with 9 bases in between. The germline V gene encodes CDR1 SNHLY and CDR2 FYNNEI. The DNA of the CDR3 is TGTGCCAGCAGGGAGAGATATAGCAATCAGCCCCAGCATTTT. As protein: CASRERYSNQPQHF.